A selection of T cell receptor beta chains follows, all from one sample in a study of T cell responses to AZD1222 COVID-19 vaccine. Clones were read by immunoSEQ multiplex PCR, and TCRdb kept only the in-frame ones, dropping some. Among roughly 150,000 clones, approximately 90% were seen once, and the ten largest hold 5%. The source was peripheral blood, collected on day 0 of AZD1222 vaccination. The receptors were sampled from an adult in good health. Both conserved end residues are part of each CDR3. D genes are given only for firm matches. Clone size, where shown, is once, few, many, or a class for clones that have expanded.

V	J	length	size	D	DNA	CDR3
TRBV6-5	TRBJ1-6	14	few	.	TGTGCCAGCAGTTACCACCGCGTTAATTCACCCCTCCACTTT	CASSYHRVNSPLHF
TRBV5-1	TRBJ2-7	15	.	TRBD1	TGCGCCAGCAGCCCGGCGGGGACAGGGGCATTCGAGCAGTACTTC	CASSPAGTGAFEQYF
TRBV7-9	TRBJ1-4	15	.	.	TGTGCCAGCAGCTATTCCAGGGCTAATAATGAAAAACTGTTTTTT	CASSYSRANNEKLFF
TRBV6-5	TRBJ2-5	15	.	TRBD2	TGTGCCAGCAGTTGGGGACTAGCGAGAAAAGAGACCCAGTACTTC	CASSWGLARKETQYF
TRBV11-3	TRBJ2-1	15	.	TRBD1	TGTGCCAGCAGCCAAGGACAGGGCACCAACAATGAGCAGTTCTTC	CASSQGQGTNNEQFF
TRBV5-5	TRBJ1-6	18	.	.	TGTGCCAGCAGCCACCGTAGGTACCAAAGCCTCCAGGATTCACCCCTCCACTTT	CASSHRRYQSLQDSPLHF
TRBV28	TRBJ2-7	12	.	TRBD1	TGTGCCACCTGGGGACAGACCTACGAGCAGTACTTC	CATWGQTYEQYF
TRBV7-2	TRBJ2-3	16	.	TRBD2	TGTGCCAGCACCTCAGCGGGAGGTTTGAGCACAGATACGCAGTATTTT	CASTSAGGLSTDTQYF
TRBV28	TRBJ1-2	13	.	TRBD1	TGTGCCAGCAGTTTTCTGGGACAGGGGGGCTACACCTTC	CASSFLGQGGYTF
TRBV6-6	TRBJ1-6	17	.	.	TGTGCCAGCAGTCCACGCTCAGATTGGGGAACGCATTCACCCCTCCACTTT	CASSPRSDWGTHSPLHF
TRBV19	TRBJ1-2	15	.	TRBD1	TGTGCCAGTGGTCACCGGGACAGGGGTGTCTATGGCTACACCTTC	CASGHRDRGVYGYTF
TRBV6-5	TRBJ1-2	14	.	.	TGTGCCAGCAGTTACCTCGGATCGGGATACGGCTACACCTTC	CASSYLGSGYGYTF
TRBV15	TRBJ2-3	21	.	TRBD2	TGTGCCACCAGCAGAGATTTGTGGACTAGCGGGAGATTGGGGGACATAGATACGCAGTATTTT	CATSRDLWTSGRLGDIDTQYF
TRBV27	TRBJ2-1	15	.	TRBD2	TGTGCCAGCAGTTCTTCTAGCGGGACGAGGGGTGAGCAGTTCTTC	CASSSSSGTRGEQFF
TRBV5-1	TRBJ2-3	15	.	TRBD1	TGCGCCAGCAGACCTAGGACAGGGACGACAGATACGCAGTATTTT	CASRPRTGTTDTQYF
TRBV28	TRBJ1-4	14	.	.	TGTGCCAGCAATCAGTATGCAACTAATGAAAAACTGTTTTTT	CASNQYATNEKLFF
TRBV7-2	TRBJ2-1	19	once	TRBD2	TGTGCCAGCAGCTTAGTTGGACTAGCGGGAGGCACGTCCTACAATGAGCAGTTCTTC	CASSLVGLAGGTSYNEQFF
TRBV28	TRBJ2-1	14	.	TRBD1	TGTGCCAGCAGTCTGGACAGGGCCTGGGGTGAGCAGTTCTTC	CASSLDRAWGEQFF
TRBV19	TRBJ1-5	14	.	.	TGTGCCAGTAGTCCCTGGGGGGTTGTACAGCCCCAGCATTTT	CASSPWGVVQPQHF
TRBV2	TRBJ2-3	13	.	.	TGTGCCAGCAGTACCACTAGGGCAGATACGCAGTATTTT	CASSTTRADTQYF
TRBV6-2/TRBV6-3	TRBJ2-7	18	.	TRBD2	TGTGCCAGCAGTTACGGTCCCAACCCGGGACTACGGGCGTACGAGCAGTACTTC	CASSYGPNPGLRAYEQYF
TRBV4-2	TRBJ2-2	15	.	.	TGTGCCAGCAGCCAAGAAACAGGGAACACCGGGGAGCTGTTTTTT	CASSQETGNTGELFF
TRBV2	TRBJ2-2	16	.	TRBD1	TGTGCCAGCAGTGAAGCAGGGACAGGGAACACCGGGGAGCTGTTTTTT	CASSEAGTGNTGELFF
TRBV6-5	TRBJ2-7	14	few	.	TGTGCCAGCAGAAGGGCGCAGAACTCCTACGAGCAGTACTTC	CASRRAQNSYEQYF
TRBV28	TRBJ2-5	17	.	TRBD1	TGTGCCAGCAGTCCCGGGACAGGGAGACTAAATCAAGAGACCCAGTACTTC	CASSPGTGRLNQETQYF
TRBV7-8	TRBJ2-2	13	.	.	TGTGCCAGCAGCTTAGGGAACACCGGGGAGCTGTTTTTT	CASSLGNTGELFF
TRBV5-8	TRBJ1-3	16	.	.	TGTGCCAGCAGCCTTACGGGGGCTTTCCCTGGAAACACCATATATTTT	CASSLTGAFPGNTIYF
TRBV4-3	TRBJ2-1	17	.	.	TGCGCCAGCAGCCAAGACCGTGTCACTATGGGATACAATGAGCAGTTCTTC	CASSQDRVTMGYNEQFF
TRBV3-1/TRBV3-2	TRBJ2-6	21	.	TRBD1	TGTGCCAGCAGCCAAGTTGGGTGGTCGGGACAGGGTTCCTCTGGGGCCAACGTCCTGACTTTC	CASSQVGWSGQGSSGANVLTF
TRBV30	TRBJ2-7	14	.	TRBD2	TGTGCCTGGAGTGTGGGGGGGACCTCCTACGAGCAGTACTTC	CAWSVGGTSYEQYF
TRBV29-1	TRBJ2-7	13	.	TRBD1	TGCAGCGCCGGGACAGGGAAGTTTTACGAGCAGTACTTC	CSAGTGKFYEQYF
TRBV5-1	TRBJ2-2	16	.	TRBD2	TGCGCCAGCAGCTTGTTGACTAGCGGGAACACCGGGGAGCTGTTTTTT	CASSLLTSGNTGELFF
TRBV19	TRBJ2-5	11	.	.	TGTGCGGTTAGAATTCAAGAGACCCAGTACTTC	CAVRIQETQYF
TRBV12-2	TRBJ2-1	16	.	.	TGTGCAAGTCGCTTCTCATACAGGGGGCCCTTTAGTGAGCAGTTCTTC	CASRFSYRGPFSEQFF
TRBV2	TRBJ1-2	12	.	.	TGTGCCACTACTGGGGGGGACTATGGCTACACCTTC	CATTGGDYGYTF
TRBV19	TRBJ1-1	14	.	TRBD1	TGTGCCAGTAGGAAAGGACAGGGGGACACTGAAGCTTTCTTT	CASRKGQGDTEAFF
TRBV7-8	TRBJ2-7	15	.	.	TGTGCCAGCAGCTCCTCGACAGGCCTCTCCTACGAGCAGTACTTC	CASSSSTGLSYEQYF
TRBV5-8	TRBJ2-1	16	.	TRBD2	TGTGCCAGCAGCCCATATTTAGCGGGAGGGTACAATGAGCAGTTCTTC	CASSPYLAGGYNEQFF
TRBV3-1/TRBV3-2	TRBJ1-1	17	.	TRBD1	TGTGCCAGCAGAATGGGGGACAGTCGAGGTTTCGTCGCTGAAGCTTTCTTT	CASRMGDSRGFVAEAFF
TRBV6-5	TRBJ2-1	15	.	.	TGTGCCAGCAGTTACTCCGGGGGCTCCTACAATGAGCAGTTCTTC	CASSYSGGSYNEQFF
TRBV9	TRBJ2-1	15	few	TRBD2	TGTGCCAGCAGCCCACGGACTAGCGGGAGAAATGAGCAGTTCTTC	CASSPRTSGRNEQFF